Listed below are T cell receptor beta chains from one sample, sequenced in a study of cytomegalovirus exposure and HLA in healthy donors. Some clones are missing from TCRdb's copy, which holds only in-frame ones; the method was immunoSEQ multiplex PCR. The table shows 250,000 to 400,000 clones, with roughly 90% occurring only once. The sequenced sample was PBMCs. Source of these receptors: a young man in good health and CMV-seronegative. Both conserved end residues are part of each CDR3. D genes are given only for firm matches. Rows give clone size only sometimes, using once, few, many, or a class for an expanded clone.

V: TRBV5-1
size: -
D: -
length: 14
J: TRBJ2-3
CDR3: CASSIEQGRNTQYF
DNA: TGCGCCAGCAGCATAGAACAGGGGAGGAATACGCAGTATTTT

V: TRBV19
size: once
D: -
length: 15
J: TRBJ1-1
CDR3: CASSISGGAVTEAFF
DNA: TGTGCCAGTAGTATATCTGGGGGCGCTGTCACTGAAGCTTTCTTT

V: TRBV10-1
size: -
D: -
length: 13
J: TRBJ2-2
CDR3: CASSEPGGGELFF
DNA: TGCGCCAGCAGTGAGCCGGGTGGCGGGGAGCTGTTTTTT

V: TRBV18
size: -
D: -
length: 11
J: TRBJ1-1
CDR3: CASSPGAQGFF
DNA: TGTGCCAGCTCACCAGGGGCGCAGGGTTTCTTT

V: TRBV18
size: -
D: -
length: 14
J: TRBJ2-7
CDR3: CASSLRQGADEQYF
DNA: TGTGCCAGCTCACTTCGACAAGGGGCGGACGAGCAGTACTTC

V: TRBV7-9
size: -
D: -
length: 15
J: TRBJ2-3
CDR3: CASSPDRRVWDTQYF
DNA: TGTGCCAGCAGCCCCGACAGGAGAGTGTGGGATACGCAGTATTTT

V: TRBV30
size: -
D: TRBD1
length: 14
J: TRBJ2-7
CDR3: CAWSVPGQAYEQYF
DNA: TGTGCCTGGAGTGTACCGGGACAGGCCTACGAGCAGTACTTC

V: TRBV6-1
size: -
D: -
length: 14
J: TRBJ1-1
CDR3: CASSELGRGTEAFF
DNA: TGTGCCAGCAGTGAATTGGGGAGGGGAACTGAAGCTTTCTTT

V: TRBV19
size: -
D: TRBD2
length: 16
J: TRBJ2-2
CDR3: CASSSGLAGGTGELFF
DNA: TGTGCCAGTAGTTCCGGACTAGCGGGCGGAACCGGGGAGCTGTTTTTT

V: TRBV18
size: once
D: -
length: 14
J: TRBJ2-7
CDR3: CASSPLGGADEQYF
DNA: TGTGCCAGCTCACCCTTAGGGGGGGCCGACGAGCAGTACTTC

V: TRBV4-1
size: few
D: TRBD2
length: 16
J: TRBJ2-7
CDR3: CASSQERGLAGREQYF
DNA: TGCGCCAGCAGCCAAGAAAGGGGACTAGCGGGGCGGGAGCAGTACTTC

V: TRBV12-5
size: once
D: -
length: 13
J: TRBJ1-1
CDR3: CASSLGGDTEAFF
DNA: TGTGCTAGCAGCCTCGGGGGTGACACTGAAGCTTTCTTT

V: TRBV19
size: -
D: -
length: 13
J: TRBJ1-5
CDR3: CASGLAGAQPQHF
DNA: TGTGCCAGTGGCCTGGCGGGAGCCCAGCCCCAGCATTTT

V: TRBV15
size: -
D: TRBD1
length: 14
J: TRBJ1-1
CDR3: CATRFQGANTEAFF
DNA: TGTGCCACCCGCTTCCAGGGGGCGAACACTGAAGCTTTCTTT

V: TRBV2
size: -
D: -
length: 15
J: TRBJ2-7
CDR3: CASRATGSQSGEQYF
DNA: TGTGCCAGCAGAGCAACAGGGTCCCAGTCCGGCGAGCAGTACTTC

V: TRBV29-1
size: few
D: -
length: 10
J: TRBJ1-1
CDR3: CSAPSREAFF
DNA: TGCAGCGCCCCATCGAGGGAAGCTTTCTTT

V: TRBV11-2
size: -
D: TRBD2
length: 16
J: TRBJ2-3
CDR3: CASSLGSSGGTDTQYF
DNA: TGTGCCAGCAGCTTAGGGTCTAGCGGGGGCACAGATACGCAGTATTTT

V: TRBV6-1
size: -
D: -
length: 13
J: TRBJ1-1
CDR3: CAILPVRDTEAFF
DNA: TGTGCCATCCTACCGGTGAGGGACACTGAAGCTTTCTTT

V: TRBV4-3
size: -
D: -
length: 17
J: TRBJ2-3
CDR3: CASSQDLGGSSTDTQYF
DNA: TGCGCCAGCAGCCAAGATCTTGGAGGGTCTAGCACAGATACGCAGTATTTT

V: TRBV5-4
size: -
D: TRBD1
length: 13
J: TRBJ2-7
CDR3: CASSRDRLREQYF
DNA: TGTGCCAGCAGTCGGGACAGGCTCCGCGAGCAGTACTTC

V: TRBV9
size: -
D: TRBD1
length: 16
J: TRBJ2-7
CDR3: CASSVDPGQASGEQYF
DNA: TGTGCCAGCAGCGTAGACCCGGGACAGGCGTCGGGGGAGCAGTACTTC

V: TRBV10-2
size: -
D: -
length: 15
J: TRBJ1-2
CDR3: CASSELPGTNYGYTF
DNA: TGCGCCAGCAGTGAGTTGCCAGGGACTAACTATGGCTACACCTTC

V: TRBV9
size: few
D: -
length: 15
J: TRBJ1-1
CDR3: CASSASRVWGTEAFF
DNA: TGTGCCAGCAGCGCATCCAGGGTCTGGGGCACTGAAGCTTTCTTT

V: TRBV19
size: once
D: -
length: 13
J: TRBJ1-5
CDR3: CASRATGNQPQHF
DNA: TGTGCCAGTAGAGCTACAGGGAATCAGCCCCAGCATTTT

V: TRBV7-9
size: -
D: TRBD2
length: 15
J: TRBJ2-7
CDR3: CASRPTSGGAYEQYF
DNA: TGTGCCAGCAGACCGACTAGCGGGGGGGCGTACGAGCAGTACTTC

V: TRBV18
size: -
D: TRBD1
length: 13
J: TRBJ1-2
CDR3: CASQRQGPYGYTF
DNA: TGTGCCAGCCAGAGACAGGGCCCATATGGCTACACCTTC

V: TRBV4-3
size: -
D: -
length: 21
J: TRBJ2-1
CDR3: CASSQAEASQNLISLYNEQFF
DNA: TGCGCCAGCAGCCAAGCGGAGGCTTCACAAAACTTAATCTCCCTCTACAATGAGCAGTTCTTC

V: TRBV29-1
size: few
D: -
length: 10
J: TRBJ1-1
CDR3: CSGGDTEAFF
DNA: TGCAGCGGGGGGGACACTGAAGCTTTCTTT

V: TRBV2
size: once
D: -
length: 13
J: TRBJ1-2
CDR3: CATFRGAVGGYTF
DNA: TGTGCCACCTTCCGGGGGGCAGTCGGTGGCTACACCTTC

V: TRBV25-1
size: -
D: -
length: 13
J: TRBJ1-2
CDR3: CASSEGTPGGYTF
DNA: TGTGCCAGCAGTGAAGGGACACCCGGGGGCTACACCTTC

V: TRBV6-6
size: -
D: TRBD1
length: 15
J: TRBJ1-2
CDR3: CASTPPTGGPYGYTF
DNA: TGTGCCAGCACCCCCCCAACAGGGGGGCCCTATGGCTACACCTTC

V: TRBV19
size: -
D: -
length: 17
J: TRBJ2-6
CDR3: CASSIKGGISGANVLTF
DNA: TGTGCCAGTAGTATTAAGGGCGGGATCTCTGGGGCCAACGTCCTGACTTTC

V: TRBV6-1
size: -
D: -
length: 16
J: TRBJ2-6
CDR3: CASSEVRSSGANVLTF
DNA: TGTGCCAGCAGTGAAGTGCGGAGCTCTGGGGCCAACGTCCTGACTTTC

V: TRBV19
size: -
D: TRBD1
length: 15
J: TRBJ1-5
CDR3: CASSTTGERNQPQHF
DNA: TGTGCCAGTAGTACAACAGGGGAACGCAATCAGCCCCAGCATTTT

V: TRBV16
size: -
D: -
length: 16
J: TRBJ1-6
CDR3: CASSTSAAGVGTPLHF
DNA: TGTGCCAGCAGCACATCAGCGGCAGGGGTAGGCACACCCCTCCACTTT

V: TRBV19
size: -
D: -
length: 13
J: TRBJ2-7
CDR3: CASSIGAGNEQYF
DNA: TGTGCCAGTAGTATAGGCGCAGGAAACGAGCAGTACTTC

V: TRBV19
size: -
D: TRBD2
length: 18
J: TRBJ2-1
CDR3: CASSKRTSGVAGDNEQFF
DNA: TGTGCCAGTTCCAAACGGACTAGCGGGGTTGCTGGGGACAATGAGCAGTTCTTC

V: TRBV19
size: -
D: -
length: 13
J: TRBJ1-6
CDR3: CASSTRTESPLHF
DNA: TGTGCCAGTAGTACCCGGACTGAGTCACCCCTCCACTTT

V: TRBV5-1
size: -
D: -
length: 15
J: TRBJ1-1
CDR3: CASQPEAGGDTEAFF
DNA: TGCGCCAGCCAGCCTGAGGCTGGAGGGGACACTGAAGCTTTCTTT

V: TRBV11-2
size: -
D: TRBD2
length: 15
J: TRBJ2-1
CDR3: CASSLLRGKYNEQFF
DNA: TGTGCCAGCAGCTTATTGCGGGGGAAGTACAATGAGCAGTTCTTC

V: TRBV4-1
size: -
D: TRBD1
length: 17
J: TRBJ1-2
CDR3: CASSQITGTASNYGYTF
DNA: TGCGCCAGCAGCCAGATTACCGGGACAGCCTCTAACTATGGCTACACCTTC

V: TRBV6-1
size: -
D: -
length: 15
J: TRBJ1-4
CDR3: CASSAGQISDEKLFF
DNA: TGTGCCAGCAGCGCCGGACAGATATCGGATGAAAAACTGTTTTTT

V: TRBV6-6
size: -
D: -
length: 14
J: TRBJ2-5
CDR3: CASSTQGGQETQYF
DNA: TGTGCCAGCAGTACCCAGGGAGGCCAAGAGACCCAGTACTTC

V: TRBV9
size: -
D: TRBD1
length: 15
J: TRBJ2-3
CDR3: CASSPGTVNTDTQYF
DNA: TGTGCCAGCAGCCCTGGGACAGTTAACACAGATACGCAGTATTTT

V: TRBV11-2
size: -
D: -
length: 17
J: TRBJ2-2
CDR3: CASSSLGVSISTGELFF
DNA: TGTGCCAGCAGCTCATTGGGCGTATCCATCAGCACCGGGGAGCTGTTTTTT

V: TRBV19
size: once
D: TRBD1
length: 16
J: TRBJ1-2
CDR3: CASSTPRDRDAYGYTF
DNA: TGTGCCAGTAGTACGCCCCGGGACAGGGACGCCTATGGCTACACCTTC

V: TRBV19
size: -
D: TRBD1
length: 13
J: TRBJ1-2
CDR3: CASSPGQGVSGTF
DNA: TGTGCCAGTAGCCCGGGACAGGGGGTCAGCGGCACCTTC

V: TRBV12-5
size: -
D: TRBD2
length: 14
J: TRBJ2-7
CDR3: CASGLASGLSEQYF
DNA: TGTGCTAGTGGTTTGGCTAGCGGGTTATCGGAGCAGTACTTC

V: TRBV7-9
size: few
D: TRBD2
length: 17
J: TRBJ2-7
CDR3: CASSSPQRGPVYYEQYF
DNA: TGTGCCAGCAGCTCTCCCCAGCGGGGACCAGTCTACTACGAGCAGTACTTC

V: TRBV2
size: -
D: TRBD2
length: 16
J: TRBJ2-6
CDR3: CASLAGRNSGANVLTF
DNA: TGTGCCAGCTTAGCGGGAAGGAACTCTGGGGCCAACGTCCTGACTTTC

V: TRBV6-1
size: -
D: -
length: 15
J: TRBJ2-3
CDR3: CASTEGARDTDTQYF
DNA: TGTGCCAGCACCGAGGGGGCGCGGGACACAGATACGCAGTATTTT